This TCR beta chain was recorded in a study of metastatic and nonmetastatic thyroid tumors. TCRdb re-called clones from the PCR reads using MiXCR. The sample lists about 38,000 clones, around half occurring once. CDR3 length: 15 amino acids. Germline CDR1 SNHLY, CDR2 FYNNEI. Trimming took 4 bases from V and 3 from J; bases not matched to a gene: 6. This clone showed up just a few times. Ahead of thyroid surgery, no patient had received treatment of any kind. The rearrangement links TRBV2 to TRBJ2-1, with TRBD2 matching over 7 bases. The sample comprised tumor tissue. The receptor comes from a male donor with papillary thyroid cancer or a benign thyroid nodule (not recorded which). Some clones in this sample may be carry-over from other donors' samples. The CDR3 bases are TGTGCCAGCAGTGCGGCTAGCGGAAGCTACAATGAGCAGTTCTTC. Translated: CASSAASGSYNEQFF.